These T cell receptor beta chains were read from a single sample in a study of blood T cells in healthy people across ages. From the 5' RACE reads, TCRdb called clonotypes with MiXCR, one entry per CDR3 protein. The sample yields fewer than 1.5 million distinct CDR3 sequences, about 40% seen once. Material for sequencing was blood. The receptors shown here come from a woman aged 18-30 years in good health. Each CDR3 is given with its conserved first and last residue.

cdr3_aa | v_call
CASSLDQGAPYEQYF | TRBV5-1
CASKVEGYSYNERYF | TRBV2
CASSLMRGPSSYGQYF | TRBV5-1
CASSRLAGGRDEQFF | TRBV12-3/TRBV12-4
CASSQDTSGQSSYEQYF | TRBV4-1
CASSSLSRGWDQPQHF | TRBV28
CASSLGVGLLGGRNNEQYF | TRBV7-2
CASSFPDIPDGPNEKLFF | TRBV7-9
CATSRQLGNTGELFF | TRBV15
CASSQALDGPTYEQYF | TRBV4-2
CSAISSGRSYNEQFF | TRBV20-1
CASSQTWGDRSYEQYF | TRBV4-2
CASSLFGAGDNYGYTF | TRBV27
CASSSPSGFLSSYNEQYF | TRBV9
CASSLPSRGRINTEAFF | TRBV7-2
CASSFGVYNSPLHF | TRBV28
CASSDMVPGLPLYNEQFF | TRBV6-1
CASSPSGWGTLPSEQYF | TRBV28
CASSIGLAGENNEQFF | TRBV19
CASSPWTSGTVDTQYF | TRBV13
CASSSRANEKLFF | TRBV12-3/TRBV12-4
CATSRGLARYNEQFF | TRBV15
CASSVERAGSREQFF | TRBV9
CASRSSGATQETQYF | TRBV28
CASSPGDSNIQYF | TRBV27
CASSMSVNTEAFF | TRBV7-9
CSADPRPGLAGAWETQYF | TRBV20-1
CSAVRLADGTDTQYF | TRBV20-1
CASSPDRILYEQYF | TRBV2
CSVVDNCEQYF | TRBV29-1
CASRDSRTGNTEAFF | TRBV28
CASSGDRAMGETQYF | TRBV2
CASSPVADGYTF | TRBV18
CASSQPTGGLYNEQFF | TRBV7-9
CAIKDKAYEQYF | TRBV10-3
CASSFTGDTEAFF | TRBV5-1
CATFQPTSASYNEQFF | TRBV10-3
CSAGKGQGNYGYTF | TRBV20-1
CASSEKGRGADTQYF | TRBV6-1
CASAGGAEWEQFF | TRBV18
CASSKSGTQYF | TRBV28
CAISESISGGDTQYF | TRBV10-3
CASRGFNSSYNEQFF | TRBV3-1
CASSAPRTGGTDTQYF | TRBV27
CASSQISTYEQYF | TRBV6-1
CASSPLGLPEQYF | TRBV27
CSVEVGAWEQYF | TRBV29-1
CAIRIRDDDEQFF | TRBV10-3
CASLTGATGRPQHF | TRBV28
CSAPETGLGANVLTF | TRBV20-1
CAIRNRLGGGYTF | TRBV10-3
CSASSTPLYEQYF | TRBV20-1
CSVAPPRRELYTYEQYF | TRBV20-1
CASSFDGSGNTIYF | TRBV5-4
CSASQGTENQPQHF | TRBV20-1
CSVRHSSYEQYF | TRBV29-1
CSALAGGSTDTQYF | TRBV20-1
CASSYSQGLTDTQYF | TRBV6-5
CSADTYGYTF | TRBV29-1
CASMLKKGNQPQHF | TRBV6-5